These T cell receptor beta chains were read from a single sample in a study of T-cell reconstitution after alpha-beta-depleted transplantation in children. TCRdb redid the calling of the PCR reads with MiXCR, one entry per CDR3 protein. The profile shows about 290,000 distinct CDR3 sequences, roughly 7.8% of them singletons. The sample here was peripheral blood, taken 360 days after TCRalphabeta/CD19-depleted stem cell transplant. The receptors derive from a female patient aged 2-10 years who had a stem cell transplant for Fanconi anemia, so the T cells may come from the graft donor. The CDR3 runs from the conserved cysteine through the conserved F or W. Fields, in order: V gene, CDR3 length, clone size, J gene, CDR3 protein. Clone size is not always given. Where it is, it says once, few, many or a class for expanded clones.

>TRBV15|16|many|TRBJ2-6
CATSRGTDSGANVLTF
>TRBV10-3|11|many|TRBJ1-2
CAISDLLGYTF
>TRBV4-1|17|many|TRBJ2-3
CASSQDLVWDDPDTQYF
>TRBV4-3|15|few|TRBJ2-1
CASSQEPRTGDEQFF
>TRBV15|16|many|TRBJ2-3
CATSRAPGDFTDTQYF
>TRBV6-2/TRBV6-3|13|many|TRBJ2-3
CASLRSGADTQYF
>TRBV5-1|16|NA|TRBJ2-3
CASSLVGPPSTDTQYF
>TRBV7-2|14|few|TRBJ2-4
CASSPQRAGNIQYF
>TRBV7-8|18|many|TRBJ2-3
CASSSTAGTAVGTDTQYF
>TRBV27|18|NA|TRBJ2-3
CASSLRLAGGHSTDTQYF
>TRBV7-9|17|many|TRBJ2-5
CASSSPRHLVFEETQYF
>TRBV18|12|few|TRBJ2-7
CASSPRGNEQYF
>TRBV14|15|NA|TRBJ2-7
CASSPTGAYSYEQYF
>TRBV20-1|14|few|TRBJ2-6
CSARESSGANVLTF
>TRBV20-1|15|many|TRBJ2-5
CSARDQDNRPETQYF
>TRBV7-2|16|NA|TRBJ2-2
CASKRGLRGGTGELFF
>TRBV5-1|16|few|TRBJ2-5
CASSSRPGETQETQYF
>TRBV5-1|16|many|TRBJ2-7
CASSRLAGVTVHEQYF
>TRBV7-2|15|many|TRBJ2-5
CASSAGTSGQETQYF
>TRBV6-1|11|many|TRBJ1-5
CASSENQPQHF
>TRBV7-6|17|NA|TRBJ2-1
CASSPARLGTVYNEQFF
>TRBV2|15|few|TRBJ1-5
CASSEVIFRGQAKHF
>TRBV3-1|13|many|TRBJ2-1
CASSPLRLVPYFF
>TRBV7-6|14|NA|TRBJ1-1
CARSSRQGNTEAFF
>TRBV4-2|14|many|TRBJ2-7
CASSQKGLGYEQYF
>TRBV5-6|16|many|TRBJ2-3
CASSLLRGVDTDTQYF
>TRBV15|16|many|TRBJ1-1
CATSRERVGVLTEAFF
>TRBV21-1|14|many|TRBJ2-3
CASSPMDSTDTQYF
>TRBV6-2/TRBV6-3|15|few|TRBJ1-2
CASSLGRIANYGYTF
>TRBV5-1|13|many|TRBJ2-2
CASSRGHTGELFF
>TRBV18|14|many|TRBJ2-4
CASSPPALSNIQYF
>TRBV30|16|few|TRBJ2-1
CAWSVYLTGLYNEQFF
>TRBV12-3/TRBV12-4|15|many|TRBJ2-1
CASSRTSGGYNEQFF
>TRBV20-1|15|many|TRBJ2-2
CSARDLGGMYRELFF
>TRBV11-2|17|few|TRBJ2-3
CASSLNWGGLSTDTQYF
>TRBV7-9|16|NA|TRBJ2-2
CASKTSGGANTGELFF
>TRBV6-5|16|few|TRBJ1-5
CASSYKTGLSGQPQHF
>TRBV29-1|12|many|TRBJ1-1
CSVGPPGTGAFF
>TRBV29-1|13|few|TRBJ2-7
CSYTTGGAYEQYF
>TRBV5-1|15|few|TRBJ1-2
CASSPDRGLDYGYTF
>TRBV5-1|15|many|TRBJ2-3
CASSATGPGTDTQYF
>TRBV20-1|14|many|TRBJ2-7
CSAVSPGLSYEQYF
>TRBV13|14|many|TRBJ1-3
CASSLGLDGNTIYF
>TRBV5-1|14|NA|TRBJ2-2
CASSSGTGGGELFF
>TRBV11-2|14|many|TRBJ2-1
CASSSPRLHPQQFF
>TRBV18|12|few|TRBJ2-1
CASSPIGGEQFF
>TRBV7-9|15|few|TRBJ2-5
CASSSPSKGQETQYF
>TRBV6-2/TRBV6-3|15|many|TRBJ1-1
CASRETGGRDTEAFF
>TRBV24-1|15|few|TRBJ1-2
CATSAPTGGGYGYTF
>TRBV6-2/TRBV6-3|15|NA|TRBJ1-1
CASSSGGQGDTEVFF
>TRBV27|14|many|TRBJ2-1
CASTTVGVNNEQFF
>TRBV7-8|12|NA|TRBJ2-2
CASSWFTGELFF
>TRBV7-2|16|few|TRBJ2-7
CASSLVGALAAYEQYF
>TRBV7-6|17|many|TRBJ2-5
CASSFRPRDRIPETQYF
>TRBV5-5|14|many|TRBJ2-2
CASLGTVNTGELFF
>TRBV5-1|14|few|TRBJ1-2
CASSFGTGRDGYTF
>TRBV4-2|15|many|TRBJ2-7
CASSPLDRAGYEQYF